A selection of T cell receptor beta chains follows, all from one sample in a study of T cells in Graves' hyperthyroidism and ophthalmopathy. TCRdb processed the multiplex PCR reads anew with MiXCR; each CDR3 protein has one entry. The sample holds about 380,000 distinct CDR3 sequences; approximately 18% are singletons and the top ten take 35% to 45%. The sequenced material came from blood. These receptors all come from a man between 18 and 29 years old with Graves' ophthalmopathy. CDR3s include the opening cysteine and the closing phenylalanine or tryptophan. D genes are given only for firm matches. Only some rows state a clone size, as once, few, many or a class for expanded clones.

v_call: TRBV6-1
j_call: TRBJ2-5
d_call: TRBD1
clone_size: .
cdr3_nt: TGTGCCAGCAGTGAAGATTTTGGACAGGAGTATGAGACCCAGTACTTC
cdr3_aa: CASSEDFGQEYETQYF

v_call: TRBV10-3
j_call: TRBJ1-4
d_call: TRBD1
clone_size: few
cdr3_nt: TGTGCCATCAGGCCAAGGACAGGAAATGAAAAACTGTTTTTT
cdr3_aa: CAIRPRTGNEKLFF

v_call: TRBV10-3
j_call: TRBJ2-1
d_call: .
clone_size: .
cdr3_nt: TGTGCCATCAGCGACTTGACAGGGAGGGAGCAGTTCTTC
cdr3_aa: CAISDLTGREQFF

v_call: TRBV12-3/TRBV12-4
j_call: TRBJ2-5
d_call: .
clone_size: many
cdr3_nt: TGTGCCAGCAGTTTACAGCGGAAAGAGACCCAGTACTTC
cdr3_aa: CASSLQRKETQYF

v_call: TRBV11-2
j_call: TRBJ1-2
d_call: .
clone_size: many
cdr3_nt: TGTGCCAGCAGCTTAGCCTCCGGGGGAGGCTACACCTTC
cdr3_aa: CASSLASGGGYTF

v_call: TRBV5-6
j_call: TRBJ2-1
d_call: .
clone_size: .
cdr3_nt: TGTGCCAGCGGCTTGGTTCGCGGGGCCTCCTACAATGAGCAGTTCTTC
cdr3_aa: CASGLVRGASYNEQFF

v_call: TRBV27
j_call: TRBJ1-1
d_call: .
clone_size: many
cdr3_nt: TGTGCCAGCAGTCCAGATGGGGTAAGGACTGAAGCTTTCTTT
cdr3_aa: CASSPDGVRTEAFF

v_call: TRBV15
j_call: TRBJ2-5
d_call: .
clone_size: many
cdr3_nt: TGTGCCACCAGCAGAGGGGGTAGCCTTCAAGAGACCCAGTACTTC
cdr3_aa: CATSRGGSLQETQYF

v_call: TRBV7-2
j_call: TRBJ2-7
d_call: TRBD2
clone_size: .
cdr3_nt: TGTGCCAGCAGCCTGAACCCTGGACTAGCGGGAAACGAGCAGTACTTC
cdr3_aa: CASSLNPGLAGNEQYF

v_call: TRBV9
j_call: TRBJ2-7
d_call: .
clone_size: .
cdr3_nt: TGTGCCAGCAGCGAAGGACAGAGCTCCTACGAGCAGTACTTC
cdr3_aa: CASSEGQSSYEQYF

v_call: TRBV24-1
j_call: TRBJ2-1
d_call: TRBD2
clone_size: few
cdr3_nt: TGTGCCACCTCCGGGACTAGCGGGGGACTTCGGTCCTACAATGAGCAGTTCTTC
cdr3_aa: CATSGTSGGLRSYNEQFF

v_call: TRBV6-6
j_call: TRBJ2-1
d_call: TRBD2
clone_size: many
cdr3_nt: TGTGCCAGCAGTTACTCACTAGCGGGGGGGCCTTATGAGCAGTTCTTC
cdr3_aa: CASSYSLAGGPYEQFF

v_call: TRBV6-1
j_call: TRBJ1-5
d_call: TRBD1
clone_size: few
cdr3_nt: TGTGCCAGCAGCGCCCCGGGACAGGGGAGCAATCAGCCCCAGCATTTT
cdr3_aa: CASSAPGQGSNQPQHF

v_call: TRBV7-6
j_call: TRBJ1-3
d_call: TRBD1
clone_size: .
cdr3_nt: TGTGCCAGCACCACCGGGACAGGGTTCGGGAGCTCTGGAAACACCATATATTTT
cdr3_aa: CASTTGTGFGSSGNTIYF

v_call: TRBV24-1
j_call: TRBJ2-3
d_call: .
clone_size: .
cdr3_nt: TGTGCCACCAGTGATAGGCTTCGGACAGATACGCAGTATTTT
cdr3_aa: CATSDRLRTDTQYF

v_call: TRBV9
j_call: TRBJ2-3
d_call: TRBD2
clone_size: many
cdr3_nt: TGTGCCAGCAGCGTTCTCGCCGTAGCGGGGGCGGCTAGCGATACGCAGTATTTT
cdr3_aa: CASSVLAVAGAASDTQYF

v_call: TRBV15
j_call: TRBJ2-1
d_call: .
clone_size: many
cdr3_nt: TGTGCCACCAGCAGGGCGGGGATCTCCTACAATGAGCAGTTCTTC
cdr3_aa: CATSRAGISYNEQFF

v_call: TRBV9
j_call: TRBJ1-6
d_call: .
clone_size: few
cdr3_nt: TGTGCCAGCAGCGTGGCCCAGCAGGGTTCACCCCTCCACTTT
cdr3_aa: CASSVAQQGSPLHF

v_call: TRBV29-1
j_call: TRBJ1-5
d_call: .
clone_size: .
cdr3_nt: TGCAGCGTTGTATTGGGAGACAATCAGCCCCAGCATTTT
cdr3_aa: CSVVLGDNQPQHF

v_call: TRBV6-2/TRBV6-3
j_call: TRBJ2-2
d_call: TRBD2
clone_size: few
cdr3_nt: TGTGCCAGCAGTCCCCCCGGGGGGGGGGAGCTGTTTTTT
cdr3_aa: CASSPPGGGELFF

v_call: TRBV5-1
j_call: TRBJ2-5
d_call: TRBD2
clone_size: few
cdr3_nt: TGCGCCAGCAGCTTGCAGCGGGGGGCGCAAGAGACCCAGTACTTC
cdr3_aa: CASSLQRGAQETQYF

v_call: TRBV28
j_call: TRBJ1-2
d_call: .
clone_size: few
cdr3_nt: TGTGCCAGCAGAACCACAAGGGGCGGGTCTGGCTACACCTTC
cdr3_aa: CASRTTRGGSGYTF

v_call: TRBV13
j_call: TRBJ2-3
d_call: .
clone_size: many
cdr3_nt: TGTGCCAGCAGCTTTACGACGGGGACGCAGTATTTT
cdr3_aa: CASSFTTGTQYF

v_call: TRBV20-1
j_call: TRBJ2-3
d_call: TRBD2
clone_size: many
cdr3_nt: TGCAGTGCTAGAGATGTGGGACTAGTCGGGGCAGATACGCAGTATTTT
cdr3_aa: CSARDVGLVGADTQYF

v_call: TRBV28
j_call: TRBJ1-2
d_call: .
clone_size: few
cdr3_nt: TGTGCCAGCAATAGGGAGAACGAGAACGGCTACACCTTC
cdr3_aa: CASNRENENGYTF

v_call: TRBV20-1
j_call: TRBJ1-1
d_call: .
clone_size: many
cdr3_nt: TGCAGTGCCGCTCACCCGGGACTTATGAACACTGAAGCTTTCTTT
cdr3_aa: CSAAHPGLMNTEAFF

v_call: TRBV4-2
j_call: TRBJ1-4
d_call: .
clone_size: .
cdr3_nt: TGTGCCAGCAGCCCGACTGACGCAACTAATGAAAAACTGTTTTTT
cdr3_aa: CASSPTDATNEKLFF

v_call: TRBV6-4
j_call: TRBJ2-1
d_call: TRBD2
clone_size: few
cdr3_nt: TGTGCCAGCAGTGAGACTAGCGGGGGGGCCGGTCTGTACAATGAGCAGTTCTTC
cdr3_aa: CASSETSGGAGLYNEQFF

v_call: TRBV12-3/TRBV12-4
j_call: TRBJ2-7
d_call: TRBD2
clone_size: many
cdr3_nt: TGTGCCAGCAGCTGGACTAGCGGGGCTTCCTACGAGCAGTACTTC
cdr3_aa: CASSWTSGASYEQYF

v_call: TRBV5-1
j_call: TRBJ2-2
d_call: .
clone_size: .
cdr3_nt: TGCGCCAGCAGCTTTGGGGGGCGCCCCCCCACCGGGGAGCTGTTTTTT
cdr3_aa: CASSFGGRPPTGELFF

v_call: TRBV9
j_call: TRBJ2-3
d_call: TRBD2
clone_size: .
cdr3_nt: TGTGTCAGCAGCGTAGGACCCGGGGGGGATACGCAGTATTTT
cdr3_aa: CVSSVGPGGDTQYF

v_call: TRBV6-1
j_call: TRBJ1-1
d_call: TRBD1
clone_size: many
cdr3_nt: TGTGCCAGCAGTGCACCTGACAGGGCCGGCGACACTGAAGCTTTCTTT
cdr3_aa: CASSAPDRAGDTEAFF

v_call: TRBV5-1
j_call: TRBJ1-5
d_call: .
clone_size: few
cdr3_nt: TGCACCAGCAGCTTGTCAGGGACTAGCAATCAGCCCCAGCATTTT
cdr3_aa: CTSSLSGTSNQPQHF

v_call: TRBV7-3
j_call: TRBJ2-5
d_call: TRBD2
clone_size: .
cdr3_nt: TGTGCCAGCAGCTATAGCGGGGGGGCCGCAGAGACCCAGTACTTC
cdr3_aa: CASSYSGGAAETQYF

v_call: TRBV20-1
j_call: TRBJ1-2
d_call: TRBD1
clone_size: .
cdr3_nt: TGCAGTGTAACAGGGGGCACCTATGGCTACACCTTC
cdr3_aa: CSVTGGTYGYTF

v_call: TRBV7-2
j_call: TRBJ1-5
d_call: .
clone_size: many
cdr3_nt: TGTGCCAGCAGAAGTGGGGGGCAGCCCCAGCATTTT
cdr3_aa: CASRSGGQPQHF

v_call: TRBV12-3/TRBV12-4
j_call: TRBJ1-3
d_call: .
clone_size: many
cdr3_nt: TGTGCCAGCAGTTCGGGAAACACCATATATTTT
cdr3_aa: CASSSGNTIYF

v_call: TRBV5-8
j_call: TRBJ2-3
d_call: TRBD2
clone_size: many
cdr3_nt: TGTGCCAGCAGCTTAGGCCTAGCGGGGTACACAGATACGCAGTATTTT
cdr3_aa: CASSLGLAGYTDTQYF

v_call: TRBV27
j_call: TRBJ1-1
d_call: .
clone_size: .
cdr3_nt: TGTGCCAGCAGTTTATCGGACATGATTATGAACACTGAAGCTTTCTTT
cdr3_aa: CASSLSDMIMNTEAFF

v_call: TRBV20-1
j_call: TRBJ2-7
d_call: .
clone_size: once
cdr3_nt: TGCAGTGCTAAAATTATGGATGAGGTGAACTACGAGCAGTACTTC
cdr3_aa: CSAKIMDEVNYEQYF

v_call: TRBV3-1
j_call: TRBJ1-2
d_call: .
clone_size: many
cdr3_nt: TGTGCCAGCAGCCAAGGAACTGGGACTGGAAACACCTATGGCTACACCTTC
cdr3_aa: CASSQGTGTGNTYGYTF

v_call: TRBV5-5
j_call: TRBJ1-6
d_call: TRBD1
clone_size: many
cdr3_nt: TGTGCCAGCAGCTTGGATGACAGGGGGATCTATAATTCACCCCTCCACTTT
cdr3_aa: CASSLDDRGIYNSPLHF

v_call: TRBV2
j_call: TRBJ2-5
d_call: .
clone_size: many
cdr3_nt: TGTGCCACCTCCCTATGGGAGACCCAGTACTTC
cdr3_aa: CATSLWETQYF

v_call: TRBV3-1
j_call: TRBJ2-3
d_call: .
clone_size: many
cdr3_nt: TGTGCCAGCAGCCAACCGAACGGGGATACGCAGTATTTT
cdr3_aa: CASSQPNGDTQYF

v_call: TRBV12-3/TRBV12-4
j_call: TRBJ2-7
d_call: .
clone_size: many
cdr3_nt: TGTGCCAGCAGTCAGGTGGGGAAAGGCTCCTACGAGCAGTACTTC
cdr3_aa: CASSQVGKGSYEQYF

v_call: TRBV28
j_call: TRBJ1-4
d_call: TRBD1
clone_size: .
cdr3_nt: TGTGCCAGCAGTCTGAGAAGAATTCGACAGGGCCTTTGGGAAAAACTGTTTTTT
cdr3_aa: CASSLRRIRQGLWEKLFF

v_call: TRBV9
j_call: TRBJ1-6
d_call: .
clone_size: .
cdr3_nt: TGTGCCAGCAGCGCCCGCGGCTGGATTTCCTATAATTCACCCCTCCACTTT
cdr3_aa: CASSARGWISYNSPLHF

v_call: TRBV12-3/TRBV12-4
j_call: TRBJ2-2
d_call: .
clone_size: many
cdr3_nt: TGTGCCAGCAGTTTAGAGGTCGGGGAGCTGTTTTTT
cdr3_aa: CASSLEVGELFF

v_call: TRBV7-3
j_call: TRBJ2-5
d_call: TRBD1
clone_size: few
cdr3_nt: TGTGCCAGCAGCGCCCAGGGGGCCCAAGAGACCCAGTACTTC
cdr3_aa: CASSAQGAQETQYF

v_call: TRBV10-3
j_call: TRBJ1-1
d_call: .
clone_size: many
cdr3_nt: TGTGCCATCAGTGAGTCTGGAACCACTGAAGCTTTCTTT
cdr3_aa: CAISESGTTEAFF

v_call: TRBV27
j_call: TRBJ1-1
d_call: TRBD1
clone_size: many
cdr3_nt: TGTGCCAGCAGATTTAACAGGGGGCAGTCTGAAGCTTTCTTT
cdr3_aa: CASRFNRGQSEAFF